The 30 T cell receptor beta chains listed next were all sequenced from one sample in a study of blood T cell repertoires in COVID-19. Profiling relied on immunoSEQ multiplex PCR, and the TCRdb table lists in-frame clones only, not all of them. The sample carries 200,000 to 300,000 clones, about 89% recorded once. The material sequenced was PBMCs or T cells enriched from blood (not recorded which). The receptors were sampled from a young woman who had recovered from COVID-19.

This clone came up once. The rearrangement uses TRBV27 and TRBJ1-3; D not resolved. The CDR3 extends over 15 amino acids. Germline-derived CDR1 and CDR2 are MNHEY and SMNVEV (reference sequence). Trimming cost V 4 bases and J 2 bases, with 12 bases left between them. The CDR3 nucleotides read TGTGCCAGCAGTTCCCGGCGGGGTACTGGAAACACCATATATTTT. As protein: CASSSRRGTGNTIYF.

The chain is built from TRBV7-6 and TRBJ2-7; TRBD2 is a possible D gene (5 bases). This CDR3 is 15 amino acids long. Trimming shortened V by 1 base and J by 5 bases, and 15 bases separated the two germline ends. Germline V gene sequence: CDR1 SGHVS, CDR2 FNYEAQ. The CDR3 DNA is TGTGCCAGCAGCTTAGTGAACGGGGTTGGCAACGAGCAGTACTTC. Translating it yields CASSLVNGVGNEQYF.

The chain carries TRBV30 and TRBJ1-5; weak D call: TRBD1 (5 bases). This CDR3 has 15 residues. Germline V lookup: CDR1 GTSNPN, CDR2 SVGIG (reference sequence). The V end was cut by 2 bases, the J end by 2 bases, with 13 bases between. CDR3 DNA: TGTGCCTGGAGTTCGGACAACGGTCGCAATCAGCCCCAGCATTTT. Amino acid sequence: CAWSSDNGRNQPQHF.

The chain carries TRBV16 and TRBJ2-7, with D maybe TRBD2 (6 bases). CDR1 is KGHSY and CDR2 is FQNENV in the germline V gene. V lost 1 base and J lost 7, with 11 bases in between. The CDR3 extends over 13 amino acids. CDR3 in DNA: TGTGCCAGCAGCCAATTAGCGGCGGCGGAGCAGTACTTC. Translating gives CASSQLAAAEQYF.

V is TRBV7-8 and J is TRBJ2-1; TRBD2 matches 11 bases. The germline V gene encodes CDR1 SGHVS and CDR2 FQNEAQ. Trimming cost V 4 bases and J 7 bases; bases outside gene matches: 9. CDR3 size: 16 residues. The CDR3 loop is CASSSPSGRIWNEQFF. The CDR3 DNA sequence: TGTGCCAGCAGCTCGCCTAGCGGGAGGATTTGGAATGAGCAGTTCTTC. Variable domain in full (rest from reference TRBV7-8 and TRBJ2-1): GAGVSQSPRYKVAKRGQDVALRCDPISGHVSLFWYQQALGQGPEFLTYFQNEAQLDKSGLPSDRFFAERPEGSVSTLKIQRTQQEDSAVYLCASSSPSGRIWNEQFFGPGTRLTVL.

CDR3: CASSLRVGGEETQYF. The CDR3 DNA sequence: TGTGCCAGCAGCTTGCGCGTGGGGGGGGAAGAGACCCAGTACTTC. The chain links TRBV5-4 to TRBJ2-5; TRBD2 matches 7 bases. The CDR3 spans 15 residues. V trimming: 1 base; J trimming: 3 bases; junction bases outside the gene matches: 6. In germline, CDR1 is SGHNT, CDR2 YYREEE (reference sequence).

The rearrangement uses TRBV5-1 and TRBJ1-2, with unresolved D. Trimming took off 1 base at V and 0 bases at J, with 10 bases between the two ends. CDR3 length: 15 amino acids. Germline V gives CDR1 SGHRS, CDR2 YFSETQ. Written as DNA, the CDR3 is TGCGCCAGCAGCTTGTCCGGAGCTGCTAACTATGGCTACACCTTC. Translating it yields CASSLSGAANYGYTF.

The chain is built from TRBV15 and TRBJ1-5; D is undetermined. V lost 1 base to trimming and J lost 7 bases, with 14 bases between them. Germline V CDR1 and CDR2: LNHNV, YYDKDF (reference sequence). The CDR3 runs 15 residues. CDR3 DNA: TGTGCCACCAGCAGAGTGTTGGGAGGAGGGCAGCCCCAGCATTTT. Translation: CATSRVLGGGQPQHF.

The gene calls are TRBV19 and TRBJ2-5, with 7 nucleotides matching TRBD1. With V trimmed by 5 bases and J by 4 bases, 7 bases remained unmatched. CDR1 is LNHDA, CDR2 SQIVND, per germline (reference sequence). CDR3 size: 14 residues. The CDR3 region is CASSPTGVPETQYF. The CDR3 DNA reads TGTGCCAGTAGTCCTACAGGGGTTCCAGAGACCCAGTACTTC.

The chain employs TRBV6-6 and TRBJ2-1, with 10 bases matching TRBD1. Losses at the gene ends were 6 bases for V and 7 bases for J; bases not matched to a gene: 9. From germline, CDR1 is MNHNY and CDR2 SVGAGI (reference sequence). This CDR3 has 15 residues. The CDR3: CASSQPGQGRNEQFF. The DNA of the CDR3 is TGTGCCAGCAGCCAACCGGGACAGGGGCGGAATGAGCAGTTCTTC.

The rearrangement joins TRBV3-1 (or the pseudogene TRBV3-2) to TRBJ2-1; 9 bases line up with TRBD2. After removal of 4 bases from V and 7 bases from J, the junction contained 11 bases not matched to a gene. Germline CDR1 is LGHDT and CDR2 is YNNKEL (reference sequence). The CDR3 covers 16 residues. Here the CDR3 reads CASSRDLRGGLNEQFF. Here the CDR3 DNA reads TGTGCCAGCAGCCGCGACTTGCGGGGGGGCCTAAATGAGCAGTTCTTC.

The chain employs TRBV6-2 or TRBV6-3 and TRBJ2-3; tentative D call: TRBD1 (5 bases). The CDR3 consists of 17 residues. V lost 0 bases and J lost 2, with 15 bases in between. Germline assignment: CDR1 MNHEY and CDR2 SVGEGT. The CDR3 region has the DNA TGTGCCAGCAGTTACTCGATTGGGGATGGGGCCACAGATACGCAGTATTTT. Residues: CASSYSIGDGATDTQYF.

This chain uses TRBV7-6 with TRBJ2-3; D not certain. The germline V gene has CDR1 SGHVS and CDR2 FNYEAQ. This CDR3 region has 14 residues. V lost 2 bases, J lost 4 bases, and 10 bases lay in between. The CDR3 DNA follows: TGTGCCAGCAGCTTAATGGTTGGGCCAGATACGCAGTATTTT. Protein sequence: CASSLMVGPDTQYF.

The rearrangement uses TRBV12-3 or TRBV12-4 and TRBJ1-2, with 7 bases that match TRBD1. With V trimmed by 6 bases and J by 6 bases, 7 bases remained unmatched. The CDR3 is made up of 13 amino acids. CDR3 coding DNA: TGTGCCAGCAGCCGCGACAGGGCCCATGGCTACACCTTC. Translating it yields CASSRDRAHGYTF.

The chain couples TRBV11-2 to TRBJ1-1; TRBD1 matches at 8 bases. J was trimmed by 4 bases and V by 4 bases; bases with no gene match: 5. Germline values: CDR1 SGHAT, CDR2 FQNNGV. This CDR3 comprises 14 residues. CDR3 amino acids: CASSWTGLGTEAFF. CDR3 nucleotide sequence: TGTGCCAGCAGCTGGACAGGGTTGGGCACTGAAGCTTTCTTT.

The gene calls are TRBV18 and TRBJ1-3; 7 bases are a match to TRBD1. Trimming at V came to 5 bases and at J to 1 base, leaving 2 bases not matched to a gene. Germline CDR1 is KGHSH and CDR2 is LQKENI. The CDR3 runs 14 residues. The CDR3 spells CASSSGGSGNTIYF. The CDR3 DNA follows: TGTGCCAGCTCATCAGGGGGGTCTGGAAACACCATATATTTT.

This clone came up a few times. The gene calls are TRBV5-4 and TRBJ2-3; 7 positions agree with TRBD2. The CDR3 sequence is 14 residues long. Trimming cost V 0 bases and J 5 bases; bases outside gene matches: 3. CDR1 SGHNT and CDR2 YYREEE come from the germline V gene (reference sequence). CDR3 residues: CASSLAAGEDTQYF. CDR3 nucleotides: TGTGCCAGCAGCTTGGCGGCGGGGGAAGATACGCAGTATTTT.

The chain links TRBV14 to TRBJ1-2, with 8 nucleotides matching TRBD1. The CDR3 contains 13 residues. CDR1 and CDR2 (germline): SGHDN, FVKESK. The V segment lost 3 bases and the J segment 5 bases; nucleotides outside the gene matches: 2. Written as DNA, the CDR3 is TGTGCCAGCAGCCAGTGGACAGGGTATGGCTACACCTTC. Translating gives CASSQWTGYGYTF.

The CDR3 coding sequence is TGCGCCAGCAATAGTTACAGGAGCACAGATACGCAGTATTTT. Encoded protein: CASNSYRSTDTQYF. This chain uses TRBV5-1 with TRBJ2-3, with a tentative D call TRBD1 (5 bases). The V gene lost 6 bases and the J gene lost 0 bases, with 11 bases spanning the gap. CDR3 size: 14 residues. CDR1 SGHRS and CDR2 YFSETQ come from the germline V gene.

The chain has TRBV28 and TRBJ1-5, with D perhaps matching TRBD1 (6 bases). Trimming removed 5 bases from V and 7 bases from J, with 18 bases in between. The germline V gene encodes CDR1 MDHEN and CDR2 SYDVKM. The CDR3 totals 15 residues. In DNA form, the CDR3 reads TGTGCCAGCAGTAGATTCCTCGAGGGGGGGCAGCCCCAGCATTTT. This sequence encodes CASSRFLEGGQPQHF.

The chain carries TRBV7-9 and TRBJ2-7; D is uncertain. The V end lost 5 bases, the J end lost 7 bases, and 18 bases lay between the germline ends. The CDR3 is made up of 14 amino acids. Germline V gene data show CDR1 as SEHNR and CDR2 as FQNEAQ (reference sequence). This chain's CDR3 is CASSPALGSGEQYF. In DNA form, the CDR3 reads TGTGCCAGCAGCCCAGCCCTGGGTTCGGGTGAGCAGTACTTC.

The V and J genes are TRBV15 and TRBJ2-3; TRBD2 agrees at 12 bases. The CDR3 is made up of 17 amino acids. Germline V gene lookup returns CDR1 LNHNV and CDR2 YYDKDF (reference sequence). The ends lost 1 base at V and 5 bases at J; junction bases unmatched: 7. CDR3 in DNA: TGTGCCACCAGCAGAGCGTCTAGCGGGAGGGCCGTAGATACGCAGTATTTT. Amino acids: CATSRASSGRAVDTQYF.

This rearrangement joins TRBV6-4 to TRBJ1-2; D possibly corresponds to TRBD1 (5 bases). Between the trimmed V and J ends, which lost 6 bases and 8 bases, there was a span of 13 bases. Germline V gene data show CDR1 as MRHNA and CDR2 as SNTAGT. This CDR3 is built from 12 residues. The CDR3 DNA sequence: TGTGCCAGCAGGGCAGTTGGGGCGGGCTACACCTTC. Protein product: CASRAVGAGYTF.

CDR3 DNA sequence: TGTGCCACCACGGGAGGGGGAGGGAGATCGGACACCGGGGAGCTGTTTTTT. Translated, it gives CATTGGGGRSDTGELFF. The gene calls are TRBV28 and TRBJ2-2; TRBD2 aligns across 8 bases. CDR1 and CDR2 from the germline V gene are MDHEN and SYDVKM. Unmatched junction bases numbered 16, after V lost 10 bases and J lost 3 bases. The CDR3 runs to 17 residues.

This clone was seen only once. The chain is built from TRBV12-5 and TRBJ2-3, with 13 bases identical to TRBD2. This CDR3 contains 16 residues. Germline CDR1 is LGHNT and CDR2 is FRNRAP. Trimming removed 3 bases from V and 2 bases from J; junction bases left unmatched: 2. The CDR3: CASGFTSGRDTDTQYF. DNA for the CDR3: TGTGCTAGTGGTTTTACTAGCGGGAGGGACACAGATACGCAGTATTTT.

The chain joins TRBV3-1 (or the pseudogene TRBV3-2) to TRBJ1-4, with D unresolved. The CDR3 has 12 residues. Trimming cost V 1 base and J 14 bases, with 11 bases left between them. The germline gives CDR1 LGHDT, CDR2 YNNKEL (reference sequence). The CDR3 DNA is TGTGCCAGCAGCCAAGGCGGGGTCGAGCTGTTTTTT. The encoded protein is CASSQGGVELFF.

This clone was seen a few times. This chain joins TRBV14 and TRBJ1-5; D gene unclear. Trimming stripped 2 bases from V and 1 base from J, with 15 bases between. This CDR3 contains 17 residues. Germline CDR1 reads SGHDN; CDR2 reads FVKESK. The CDR3 here is CASSQTSRGLSNQPQHF. The CDR3 DNA sequence: TGTGCCAGCAGCCAAACGAGTCGCGGGTTGAGCAATCAGCCCCAGCATTTT. The whole variable domain, filled in from reference TRBV14 and TRBJ1-5, reads EAGVTQFPSHSVIEKGQTVTLRCDPISGHDNLYWYRRVMGKEIKFLLHFVKESKQDESGMPNNRFLAERTGGTYSTLKVQPAELEDSGVYFCASSQTSRGLSNQPQHFGDGTRLSIL.

V usage is TRBV7-2 and J usage is TRBJ2-1, with TRBD2 identical over 7 bases. Germline trimming cut 5 bases from V and 4 bases from J; bases unmatched to any gene: 5. The germline gives CDR1 SGHTA, CDR2 FQGNSA. The CDR3 is 14 residues long. The CDR3 is CASSHGLEYNEQFF. DNA for the CDR3: TGTGCCAGCAGCCATGGACTAGAATACAATGAGCAGTTCTTC.

The V gene is TRBV2, the J gene TRBJ2-1; 7 bases map to TRBD2. This CDR3 spans 16 amino acids. Per the germline V gene, CDR1 is SNHLY and CDR2 is FYNNEI. The junction had 13 bases not matched to a gene; V was cut back by 6 bases and J by 5 bases. In nucleotides, the CDR3 is TGTGCCAGCAGCGAGAGGGAACTAGCGACCGACAATGAGCAGTTCTTC. It codes for CASSERELATDNEQFF. The full variable domain, rest sourced from reference TRBV2 and TRBJ2-1, is EPEVTQTPSHQVTQMGQEVILRCVPISNHLYFYWYRQILGQKVEFLVSFYNNEISEKSEIFDDQFSVERPDGSNFTLKIRSTKLEDSAMYFCASSERELATDNEQFFGPGTRLTVL.

This clone was observed a single time. The rearrangement joins TRBV7-2 to TRBJ1-6; perhaps TRBD1 as D (6 bases). The CDR3 extends over 14 amino acids. Trimming stripped 4 bases from V and 10 bases from J, with 14 bases between. The germline V gene has CDR1 SGHTA and CDR2 FQGNSA. The CDR3 spells CASSSRGGDSPLHF. In DNA form, the CDR3 reads TGTGCCAGCAGCTCGAGGGGGGGGGACTCACCCCTCCACTTT.